These 12 T cell receptor beta chains share one sample of origin, sequenced in a study of blood T cell repertoires in COVID-19. Clones were read by immunoSEQ multiplex PCR, and TCRdb kept only the in-frame ones, dropping some. The table lists roughly 100,000 clones, around 83% of them singletons. Sequences were obtained from peripheral blood. These receptors all come from a man aged 70-80 years with active or convalescent COVID-19.

This clone occurred a few times. This CDR3 reads CASRPGVLGGTEAFF. The CDR3 region has the DNA TGTGCCAGCAGACCCGGGGTCTTAGGGGGCACTGAAGCTTTCTTT. The V and J genes are TRBV7-2 and TRBJ1-1, with D perhaps matching TRBD1 (6 bases). Germline loops: CDR1 SGHTA, CDR2 FQGNSA. CDR3 length equals 15 residues. V dropped 6 bases and J dropped 4 bases, with 18 bases sitting between them.

This chain uses TRBV6-5 with TRBJ1-1; 10 positions match TRBD1. The germline V gene encodes CDR1 MNHEY and CDR2 SVGAGI. Trimming at V came to 8 bases and at J to 5 bases, leaving 5 bases not matched to a gene. This CDR3 contains 13 residues. The CDR3 loop reads CASGRDRGTEAFF. CDR3 bases: TGTGCCAGCGGCCGGGACAGGGGTACTGAAGCTTTCTTT.

The chain has TRBV3-1 (or the pseudogene TRBV3-2) and TRBJ2-5, with 8 bases that match TRBD1. The V and J ends lost 4 bases and 7 bases, in that order; junction bases with no gene match: 5. The CDR3 covers 13 residues. Germline V CDR1 and CDR2: LGHDT, YNNKEL (reference sequence). The CDR3 nucleotides are TGTGCCAGCAGCCTACAGGGGGGTTGGACCCAGTACTTC. It translates to CASSLQGGWTQYF.

The chain has TRBV28 and TRBJ2-1, with D perhaps TRBD1 (5 bases). CDR1 is MDHEN and CDR2 is SYDVKM in the germline V gene. The CDR3 sequence is 13 residues long. V lost 2 bases and J 4 bases, leaving 6 bases between the germline ends. The chain's CDR3 is CASSLDRYNEQFF. In nucleotides, the CDR3 is TGTGCCAGCAGTTTAGACAGATACAATGAGCAGTTCTTC.

This clone was counted only a few times. This chain joins TRBV27 and TRBJ1-6, with D possibly being TRBD1 (6 bases). Germline values: CDR1 MNHEY, CDR2 SMNVEV (reference sequence). Trimming took 4 bases from V and 14 from J, leaving 18 bases between them. The CDR3 is made up of 14 amino acids. As DNA, the CDR3 is TGTGCCAGCAGTTCCCGACAGGCCACTGGATCCCTCCACTTT. Residues: CASSSRQATGSLHF.

This clone was found a few times. This chain connects TRBV28 to TRBJ1-1; D unresolved. The CDR3 has 12 residues. Trimming took 5 bases from V and 7 from J, leaving 11 bases between them. Germline CDR1 MDHEN, CDR2 SYDVKM. The CDR3 here is CASSTRINEAFF. CDR3 DNA sequence: TGTGCCAGCAGTACAAGAATAAATGAAGCTTTCTTT. The full variable domain, its missing parts supplied by reference TRBV28 and TRBJ1-1, is DVKVTQSSRYLVKRTGEKVFLECVQDMDHENMFWYRQDPGLGLRLIYFSYDVKMKEKGDIPEGYSVSREKKERFSLILESASTNQTSMYLCASSTRINEAFFGQGTRLTVV.

This rearrangement joins TRBV28 to TRBJ1-1; D perhaps matches TRBD1 (6 bases). The ends were cut back, 7 bases at V and 1 base at J, with 10 bases in the middle. The CDR3 has 13 residues. Germline CDR1 MDHEN, CDR2 SYDVKM. CDR3 in amino acids: CASTWGQNTEAFF. The CDR3 DNA reads TGTGCCAGCACCTGGGGGCAGAACACTGAAGCTTTCTTT.

The chain employs TRBV5-1 and TRBJ1-2; D gene uncertain. Trimming took 2 bases from V and 8 from J, leaving 13 bases between them. The germline CDR1 and CDR2 sequences are SGHRS and YFSETQ. This CDR3 has 13 amino acids. CDR3 nucleotide sequence: TGCGCCAGCAGCTTCGGGGTGGCTGGAGGCTACACCTTC. It specifies CASSFGVAGGYTF. The whole variable domain, filled in from reference TRBV5-1 and TRBJ1-2, reads KAGVTQTPRYLIKTRGQQVTLSCSPISGHRSVSWYQQTPGQGLQFLFEYFSETQRNKGNFPGRFSGRQFSNSRSEMNVSTLELGDSALYLCASSFGVAGGYTFGSGTRLTVV.

The rearrangement joins TRBV5-1 to TRBJ2-7; D is perhaps TRBD1 (5 bases). Per germline, CDR1 SGHRS and CDR2 YFSETQ. V dropped 0 bases and J dropped 4 bases, with 14 bases sitting between them. The CDR3 has 15 residues. For the CDR3, the DNA is TGCGCCAGCAGCTTGGCTACAGGACCTGGTTACGAGCAGTACTTC. It specifies CASSLATGPGYEQYF.

V is TRBV9 and J is TRBJ2-2, with 13 bases fitting TRBD2. With 2 bases clipped from V and 0 bases from J, the junction kept 7 bases outside the gene matches. The CDR3 runs 19 residues. Germline CDR1 is SGDLS and CDR2 is YYNGEE. The CDR3 here is CASSVTGTSGDANTGELFF. The DNA for the CDR3 is TGTGCCAGCAGCGTCACCGGGACTAGCGGGGACGCGAACACCGGGGAGCTGTTTTTT.

V is TRBV19 and J is TRBJ1-5, with 8 nucleotides matching TRBD1. The CDR3 sequence is 14 residues long. Looked up from germline, CDR1 is LNHDA and CDR2 is SQIVND (reference sequence). V lost 6 bases, J lost 7 bases, and 8 bases stayed unmatched. The CDR3 DNA is TGTGCCAGTAGATTGGACAGGGATGAGCAGCCCCAGCATTTT. It encodes CASRLDRDEQPQHF.

The chain employs TRBV30 and TRBJ2-6, with D tentatively TRBD1 (6 bases). Germline CDR1 and CDR2: GTSNPN and SVGIG (reference sequence). There are 16 residues in the CDR3. With 4 bases removed from V and 4 bases from J, the gap between germline ends came to 17 bases. The CDR3 sequence is CAWTLLTGRGANVLTF. The CDR3 region has the DNA TGTGCCTGGACCCTTCTAACAGGGAGAGGGGCCAACGTCCTGACTTTC.